This section outlines one TCR beta chain sequence together with its context. This specimen comes from a study of blood T cell repertoires in COVID-19. Turning to the study itself: Acute and convalescent COVID-19 samples came from the United States, Italy and Spain. The analysed material was cDNA or gDNA that came from T cells, B-cell-depleted T cells, or PBMCs.

Germline CDR1 MNHEY, CDR2 SVGAGI. Trimming left V 2 bases short and J 4 bases short, with 14 bases between. The CDR3 spans 15 residues. In the study's own analysis: Amplification from reference gene primers served as the basis for estimated nucleated cell counts. Produced via immunoSEQ multiplex PCR; TCRdb's table is partial and in-frame only. V, J and clone size derive from that table, while D and trimming were established from the DNA sequence. The table records 50,000 to 70,000 clones, 60% to 85% of them present only once. This TCR was recovered from a man aged 60 to 75 with acute or convalescent COVID-19. The gene calls are TRBV6-5 and TRBJ1-1; D is perhaps TRBD1 (5 bases). Specimen: peripheral blood. The CDR3 coding sequence is TGTGCCAGCAGTTACCCTGGGGGGAGGAGCACTGAAGCTTTCTTT. Protein: CASSYPGGRSTEAFF.